The 7 T cell receptor beta chains presented below share a single source sample, sequenced in a study of OX40 agonist ivuxolimab in advanced cancers. Sequencing used immunoSEQ multiplex PCR; TCRdb keeps in-frame clones, though not all of them. Of 45,000 to 55,000 clones in the sample, around 84% were seen once. This sample comprised CD4+ or CD8+ T cells sorted from blood, obtained in a trial of the OX40 agonist ivuxolimab. Source of these receptors: an adult with an advanced solid tumor such as melanoma, head and neck, liver or kidney cancer.

The chain couples TRBV7-2 to TRBJ2-5, with D possibly TRBD2 on 6 matching bases. The CDR3 spans 19 residues. V was shortened by 1 base and J by 5 bases, with 26 bases between the two germline ends. In germline, CDR1 is SGHTA, CDR2 FQGNSA. The CDR3 coding sequence is TGTGCCAGCAGCTTAGACAGTTTGGGATGGAGGGCCGTCGGGGAGACCCAGTACTTC. This sequence encodes CASSLDSLGWRAVGETQYF.

V usage is TRBV28 and J usage is TRBJ1-5; 7 bases are shared with TRBD1. CDR1 is MDHEN, CDR2 SYDVKM, per germline. This CDR3 has 15 amino acids. V gave up 11 bases and J gave up 0 bases; unmatched junction bases: 10. The CDR3 region is CAGTAGGYSNQPQHF. In DNA form, the CDR3 reads TGTGCCGGGACAGCGGGGGGCTATAGCAATCAGCCCCAGCATTTT.

This clone appeared once. The chain joins TRBV7-6 to TRBJ1-5; possible D gene TRBD1, 6 bases. The CDR3 has 13 amino acids. Germline CDR1 SGHVS, CDR2 FNYEAQ. The V gene lost 5 bases and the J gene lost 4 bases, with 9 bases spanning the gap. CDR3 protein: CASSKQGNQPQHF. The DNA for the CDR3 is TGTGCCAGCAGCAAACAGGGTAATCAGCCCCAGCATTTT.

A word on this clone: One end of the junction does not line up with germline, which may come from a read error. The J gene is TRBJ1-1, the V gene TRBV19; D might be TRBD1 (6 bases). This CDR3 is built from 13 residues. Germline V gene sequence: CDR1 LNHDA, CDR2 SQIVND (reference sequence). The CDR3 DNA follows: TGTGCCAGTAGTAGCACAGGGAACGCTGAAGCTTTCTTT. Translating gives CASSSTGNAEAFF. Combining the CDR3 with reference TRBV19 and TRBJ1-1 gives the whole variable domain DGGITQSPKYLFRKEGQNVTLSCEQNLNHDAMYWYRQDPGQGLRLIYYSQIVNDFQKGDIAEGYSVSREKKESFPLTVTSAQKNPTAFYLCASSSTGNAEAFFGQGTRLTVV.

The chain joins TRBV19 to TRBJ1-1, with TRBD1 as a possible D gene (6 bases). Germline CDR1 reads LNHDA; CDR2 reads SQIVND (reference sequence). The CDR3 runs to 16 residues. Trimming took 3 bases from V and 0 from J, leaving 14 bases between them. The CDR3 nucleotides read TGTGCCAGTAGTATGGTCAGGGGTTCGGTGAACACTGAAGCTTTCTTT. It translates to CASSMVRGSVNTEAFF.

This chain joins TRBV5-4 and TRBJ2-7; 7 bases match TRBD2. Germline values: CDR1 SGHNT, CDR2 YYREEE (reference sequence). The V and J ends lost 4 bases and 0 bases, in that order; junction bases with no gene match: 10. The length of the CDR3 is 16 residues. In DNA form, the CDR3 reads TGTGCCAGCAGCCCGACGACTAGCCGGAGCTCCTACGAGCAGTACTTC. The encoded protein is CASSPTTSRSSYEQYF.

This rearrangement joins TRBV19 to TRBJ1-2; 7 nucleotides agree with TRBD1. The CDR3 length is 14 residues. Germline CDR1 reads LNHDA; CDR2 reads SQIVND (reference sequence). Losses at the gene ends were 2 bases for V and 8 bases for J; bases not matched to a gene: 8. CDR3 bases: TGTGCCAGTAGTATAAGAGAGGGGGCGGACGGCTACACCTTC. This gives the protein CASSIREGADGYTF.